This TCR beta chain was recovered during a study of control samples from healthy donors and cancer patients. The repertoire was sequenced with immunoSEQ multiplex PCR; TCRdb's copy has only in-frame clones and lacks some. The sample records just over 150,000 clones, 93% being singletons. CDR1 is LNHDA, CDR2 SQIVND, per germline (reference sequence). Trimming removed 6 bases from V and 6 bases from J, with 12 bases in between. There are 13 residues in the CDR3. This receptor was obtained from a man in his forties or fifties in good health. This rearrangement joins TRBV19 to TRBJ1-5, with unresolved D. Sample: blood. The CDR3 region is CASSPASIQPQHF. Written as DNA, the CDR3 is TGTGCCAGTAGCCCAGCCTCGATTCAGCCCCAGCATTTT.